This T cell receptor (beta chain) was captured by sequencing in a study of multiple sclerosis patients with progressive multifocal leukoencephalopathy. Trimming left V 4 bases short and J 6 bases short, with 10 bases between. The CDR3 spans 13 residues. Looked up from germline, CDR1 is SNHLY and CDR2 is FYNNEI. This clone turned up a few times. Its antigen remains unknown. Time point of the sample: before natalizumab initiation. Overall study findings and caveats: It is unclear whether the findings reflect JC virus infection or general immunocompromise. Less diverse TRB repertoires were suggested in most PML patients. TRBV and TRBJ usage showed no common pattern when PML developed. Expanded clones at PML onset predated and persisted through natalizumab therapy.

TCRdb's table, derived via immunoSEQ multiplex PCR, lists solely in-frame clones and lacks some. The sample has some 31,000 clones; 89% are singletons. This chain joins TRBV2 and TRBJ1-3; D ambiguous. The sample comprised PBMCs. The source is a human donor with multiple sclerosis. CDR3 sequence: CASSGLRVNTIYF. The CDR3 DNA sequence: TGTGCCAGCAGTGGTCTTCGGGTAAACACCATATATTTT.